These 4 T cell receptor beta chains were all obtained from the same sample, sequenced in a study of early T cells in non-severe SARS-CoV-2 infection (dated by TCRdb to the early 2020s). The protocol used for the library was 5' RACE. The sample was run on a NextSeq 500. TCRdb itself trimmed the public reads at Q25 with fastp, ran MiXCR and retained productive beta chains. Rows are combined by CDR3 protein, so each entry shows the most common genes and DNA. In this sample the table shows tens of thousands of distinct CDR3 sequences, around 5% of which occur a single time. The ten top clones hold approximately 3.6% of the sample. Source material: whole blood. The receptors shown here come from an adult who was a healthcare worker with PCR-confirmed SARS-CoV-2 infection or an uninfected control (not recorded which).

V is TRBV24-1 and J is TRBJ2-3, with 9 bases fitting TRBD1. Trimming took 8 bases from V and 4 from J; bases not matched to a gene: 9. Germline V gene data show CDR1 as KGHDR and CDR2 as SFDVKD. The CDR3 contains 15 residues. CDR3 loop: CATKSGTGRADTQYF. The CDR3 DNA follows: TGTGCCACCAAGAGCGGGACAGGGCGGGCAGATACGCAGTATTTT.

This clonotype showed up many times. The chain carries TRBV4-3 and TRBJ2-3; D remains ambiguous. The CDR3 length is 12 residues. Germline lookup yields CDR1 LGHNA and CDR2 YSLEER. Trimming stripped 0 bases from V and 9 bases from J, with 7 bases between. The CDR3: CASSQDLVTQYF. CDR3 DNA: TGCGCCAGCAGCCAAGACCTAGTGACGCAGTATTTT.

In its sample, this clonotype was seen many times. This chain links TRBV5-6 with TRBJ1-2, with a weak D call TRBD1 (6 bases). Germline V gene data show CDR1 as SGHDT and CDR2 as YYEEEE. The germline V and J ends were trimmed by 6 bases and 5 bases, with 23 bases remaining between them. CDR3 size: 16 residues. The CDR3 DNA sequence: TGTGCCAGCACCTCACCCGTAAGCAGGACAGATTATGGCTACACCTTC. Translation: CASTSPVSRTDYGYTF.

The rearrangement joins TRBV4-1 to TRBJ1-1; TRBD1 matches at 7 bases. Per germline, CDR1 MGHRA and CDR2 YSYEKL. The CDR3 is 15 amino acids. Losses at the gene ends were 4 bases for V and 1 base for J; bases not matched to a gene: 6. For the CDR3, the DNA is TGCGCCAGCAGCCTACGGACAGGAAAGAACACTGAAGCTTTCTTT. It yields the protein CASSLRTGKNTEAFF.